This T cell receptor beta chain was found in a study of blood T cell repertoires in COVID-19. The protocol was immunoSEQ multiplex PCR, while the TCRdb copy is restricted to in-frame clones and leaves out a portion. The sample shows approximately 310,000 clones, 87% of them seen only once. The CDR3 has 17 residues. V was clipped by 3 bases and J by 2 bases; unmatched bases: 10. From germline, CDR1 is MDHEN and CDR2 SYDVKM. This receptor was obtained from a middle-aged man with active or convalescent COVID-19. Specimen: peripheral blood. The chain joins TRBV28 to TRBJ2-1; TRBD1 matches 7 bases. The CDR3 nucleotides are TGTGCCAGCAGTTTTTCGAGCTTACAGGGGACCTACAATGAGCAGTTCTTC. Amino acids: CASSFSSLQGTYNEQFF.